The 20 T cell receptor beta chains presented below share a single source sample, sequenced in a study of blood T cell repertoires in COVID-19. Generated by immunoSEQ multiplex PCR, the TCRdb table keeps only in-frame clones and is missing some. Here the sample spans approximately 220,000 clones, around 85% being singletons. Sequencing used PBMCs or T cells enriched from blood (not recorded which). Every receptor here comes from a woman aged 35 to 49 with acute COVID-19.

This clone showed up just a few times. The CDR3 coding sequence is TGCAGCGTCCAGACTAGCGGGAGAACGGATGAGCAGTTCTTC. Translated, it gives CSVQTSGRTDEQFF. J is TRBJ2-1 and V is TRBV29-1, with 12 bases matching TRBD2. The CDR3 is made up of 14 amino acids. The V segment lost 6 bases and the J segment 8 bases; nucleotides outside the gene matches: 8. The germline gives CDR1 SQVTM, CDR2 ANQGSEA.

This clone was seen at least ten times. The V gene is TRBV4-1, the J gene TRBJ2-3; 15 bases map to TRBD2. Germline V gene sequence: CDR1 MGHRA, CDR2 YSYEKL. This CDR3 is built from 19 residues. Unmatched junction bases numbered 11, after V lost 4 bases and J lost 3 bases. The DNA of the CDR3 is TGCGCCAGCAGCCGCCTACCGGGACTAGCGGGAGGTCAGACAGATACGCAGTATTTT. Protein: CASSRLPGLAGGQTDTQYF.

The rearrangement links TRBV19 to TRBJ1-2; D uncertain. This CDR3 is 12 amino acids long. Germline CDR1 and CDR2: LNHDA and SQIVND (reference sequence). The ends were cut back, 3 bases at V and 7 bases at J, with 9 bases in the middle. CDR3 in amino acids: CASSIIPGGYTF. The DNA of the CDR3 is TGTGCCAGTAGTATTATCCCAGGTGGCTACACCTTC.

There are a few counts of this clone. This chain uses TRBV7-8 with TRBJ1-2; perhaps TRBD1 as D (5 bases). Trimming removed 5 bases from V and 8 bases from J, with 21 bases in between. This CDR3 has 15 amino acids. Germline loops: CDR1 SGHVS, CDR2 FQNEAQ. For the CDR3, the DNA is TGTGCCAGCAGCATCGCCGGGACTCCAGCCCAGGGCTACACCTTC. It translates to CASSIAGTPAQGYTF.

This clone was seen at least ten times. J is TRBJ2-1 and V is TRBV3-1 (or the pseudogene TRBV3-2), with 11 bases identical to TRBD2. The CDR3 covers 16 residues. Unmatched junction bases numbered 8, after V lost 4 bases and J lost 6 bases. The germline V gene encodes CDR1 LGHDT and CDR2 YNNKEL (reference sequence). The CDR3 region is CASSPGVSGRANEQFF. The DNA for the CDR3 is TGTGCCAGCAGCCCAGGCGTTAGCGGGAGGGCCAATGAGCAGTTCTTC.

The chain carries TRBV24-1 and TRBJ2-7, with D maybe TRBD1 (6 bases). V lost 2 bases to trimming and J lost 4 bases, with 14 bases between them. Germline values: CDR1 KGHDR, CDR2 SFDVKD. The CDR3 runs 15 residues. DNA for the CDR3: TGTGCCACCAGTGATTCTATTACAGGGATGTACGAGCAGTACTTC. Amino acids: CATSDSITGMYEQYF.

V and J are TRBV29-1 and TRBJ1-2, with D tentatively TRBD1 (5 bases). In germline, CDR1 is SQVTM, CDR2 ANQGSEA. This CDR3 has 13 residues. Trimming cost V 4 bases and J 8 bases, with 17 bases left between them. This CDR3 is CSVVLGRDSGYTF. The CDR3 region has the DNA TGCAGCGTTGTGCTGGGACGGGACTCCGGCTACACCTTC. Using reference TRBV29-1 and TRBJ1-2 for the parts outside the CDR3, the full variable domain is SAVISQKPSRDICQRGTSLTIQCQVDSQVTMMFWYRQQPGQSLTLIATANQGSEATYESGFVIDKFPISRPNLTFSTLTVSNMSPEDSSIYLCSVVLGRDSGYTFGSGTRLTVV.

This chain links TRBV7-2 with TRBJ1-1; 9 nucleotides line up with TRBD1. The CDR3 sequence is 15 residues long. Germline CDR1 reads SGHTA; CDR2 reads FQGNSA. After removal of 5 bases from V and 3 bases from J, the junction contained 7 bases not matched to a gene. CDR3 residues: CASSAQQGAYTEAFF. The DNA of the CDR3 is TGTGCCAGCAGCGCACAACAGGGGGCCTACACTGAAGCTTTCTTT.

The chain has TRBV5-1 and TRBJ1-2; no reliable D call. V was clipped by 0 bases and J by 4 bases, with 10 bases between them. Germline CDR1 is SGHRS and CDR2 is YFSETQ. This CDR3 has 14 amino acids. This CDR3 reads CASSLAEVGYGYTF. CDR3 DNA sequence: TGCGCCAGCAGCTTGGCCGAGGTAGGCTATGGCTACACCTTC.

The gene calls are TRBV10-2 and TRBJ2-3; possible D gene TRBD2, 5 bases. Germline CDR1 WSHSY, CDR2 SAAADI. V lost 5 bases to trimming and J lost 9 bases, with 12 bases between them. The CDR3 has 12 amino acids. The CDR3 region is CASSPPTGTQYF. CDR3 coding DNA: TGCGCCAGCAGTCCCCCTACGGGGACGCAGTATTTT.

This CDR3 reads CASSSQRGSYNEQFF. CDR3 bases: TGTGCCAGCAGCTCCCAGCGGGGGTCCTACAATGAGCAGTTCTTC. V and J are TRBV7-2 and TRBJ2-1, with 8 bases fitting TRBD2. Germline values: CDR1 SGHTA, CDR2 FQGNSA. V trimming: 4 bases; J trimming: 1 base; junction bases outside the gene matches: 3. This CDR3 region has 15 residues.

This chain connects TRBV9 to TRBJ1-1; D unresolved. The CDR3 loop spans 16 amino acids. V gave up 0 bases and J gave up 4 bases, with 16 bases separating them. Germline V gene sequence: CDR1 SGDLS, CDR2 YYNGEE. The CDR3 nucleotides read TGTGCCAGCAGCGTAGAAGGTTTCGGACTTGGCACTGAAGCTTTCTTT. As protein: CASSVEGFGLGTEAFF.

This chain connects TRBV3-1 (or the pseudogene TRBV3-2) to TRBJ1-5; D may be TRBD1 (6 bases). Trimming cost V 6 bases and J 1 base, with 13 bases left between them. Germline CDR1 and CDR2: LGHDT and YNNKEL (reference sequence). This CDR3 contains 15 residues. The CDR3 spells CASSQAGVSNQPQHF. For the CDR3, the DNA is TGTGCCAGCAGTCAGGCAGGGGTAAGCAATCAGCCCCAGCATTTT.

The chain couples TRBV19 to TRBJ2-1; 13 bases align to TRBD2. The CDR3 is 19 amino acids. Germline V gene lookup returns CDR1 LNHDA and CDR2 SQIVND (reference sequence). V was clipped by 1 base and J by 0 bases; unmatched bases: 6. The CDR3: CASSIATSGRLSSYNEQFF. The CDR3 DNA reads as TGTGCCAGTAGTATAGCGACTAGCGGGAGGTTAAGCTCCTACAATGAGCAGTTCTTC.

The rearrangement links TRBV11-2 to TRBJ2-7; 7 bases are a match to TRBD1. This CDR3 has 14 residues. Trimming removed 5 bases from V and 3 bases from J; junction bases left unmatched: 7. The germline V gene has CDR1 SGHAT and CDR2 FQNNGV. The CDR3 DNA sequence: TGTGCCAGCAGCCCGAACAGGGGAAACTACGAGCAGTACTTC. Translation: CASSPNRGNYEQYF.

The rearrangement links TRBV13 to TRBJ2-5, with 8 bases lining up with TRBD2. V shed 2 bases and J 3 bases; nucleotides not matched to a gene: 8. The CDR3 is made up of 16 amino acids. Germline V gene data show CDR1 as PRHDT and CDR2 as FYEKMQ (reference sequence). The CDR3 DNA reads as TGTGCCAGCAGCTTATCGGGACTAGGGGTCGAAGAGACCCAGTACTTC. It encodes CASSLSGLGVEETQYF.

The chain recombines TRBV27 with TRBJ2-1, with 11 nucleotides matching TRBD2. The junction had 3 bases not matched to a gene; V was cut back by 4 bases and J by 7 bases. CDR1 and CDR2 from the germline V gene are MNHEY and SMNVEV (reference sequence). The CDR3 has 14 residues. In DNA form, the CDR3 reads TGTGCCAGCAGTTGGACTAGCGGGTTGAATGAGCAGTTCTTC. This translates into CASSWTSGLNEQFF.

The genes are TRBV12-3 or TRBV12-4 and TRBJ2-1; D remains ambiguous. V lost 5 bases to trimming and J lost 6 bases, with 11 bases between them. CDR3 length equals 13 residues. The CDR3 loop is CASSTPGVNEQFF. The DNA for the CDR3 is TGTGCCAGCAGTACCCCCGGAGTCAATGAGCAGTTCTTC.

The V and J genes are TRBV6-5 and TRBJ2-3; possibly TRBD1 for D (6 bases). The CDR3 has 16 amino acids. Germline V gene data show CDR1 as MNHEY and CDR2 as SVGAGI. Trimming took off 2 bases at V and 0 bases at J, with 12 bases between the two ends. CDR3 loop: CASSYGQFLSTDTQYF. As DNA, the CDR3 is TGTGCCAGCAGTTACGGACAGTTCCTCAGCACAGATACGCAGTATTTT.

V gene TRBV5-1 combines with J gene TRBJ2-7, with a possible D match to TRBD1 (6 bases). This CDR3 spans 14 amino acids. Germline CDR1 SGHRS, CDR2 YFSETQ. V was shortened by 0 bases and J by 3 bases, with 10 bases between the two germline ends. This CDR3 reads CASSLVQGSYEQYF. The CDR3, as DNA: TGCGCCAGCAGCTTGGTACAGGGAAGCTACGAGCAGTACTTC.